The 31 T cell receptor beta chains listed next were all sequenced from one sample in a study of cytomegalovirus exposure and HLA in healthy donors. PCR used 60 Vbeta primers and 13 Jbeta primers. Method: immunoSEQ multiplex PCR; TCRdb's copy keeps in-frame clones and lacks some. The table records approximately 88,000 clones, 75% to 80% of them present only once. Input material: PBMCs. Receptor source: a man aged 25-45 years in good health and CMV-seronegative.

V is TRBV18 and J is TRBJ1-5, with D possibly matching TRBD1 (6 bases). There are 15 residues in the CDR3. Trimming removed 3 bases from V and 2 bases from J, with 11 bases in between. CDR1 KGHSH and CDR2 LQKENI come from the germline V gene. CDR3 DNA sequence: TGTGCCAGCTCACCCACAGGGAACCGCAATCAGCCCCAGCATTTT. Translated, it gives CASSPTGNRNQPQHF.

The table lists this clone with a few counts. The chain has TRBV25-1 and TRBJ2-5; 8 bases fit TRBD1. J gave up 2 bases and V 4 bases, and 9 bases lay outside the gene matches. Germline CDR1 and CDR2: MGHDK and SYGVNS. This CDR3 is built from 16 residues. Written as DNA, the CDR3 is TGTGCCAGCAGTGCGTCGGGACAGGCCCATCAAGAGACCCAGTACTTC. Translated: CASSASGQAHQETQYF.

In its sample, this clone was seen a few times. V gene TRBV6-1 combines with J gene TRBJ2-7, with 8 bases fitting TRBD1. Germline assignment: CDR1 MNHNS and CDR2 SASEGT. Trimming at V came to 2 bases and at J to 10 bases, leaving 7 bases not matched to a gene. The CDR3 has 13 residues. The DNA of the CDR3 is TGTGCCAGCAGTGAATTGGACAGGGATAAACAGTACTTC. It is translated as CASSELDRDKQYF.

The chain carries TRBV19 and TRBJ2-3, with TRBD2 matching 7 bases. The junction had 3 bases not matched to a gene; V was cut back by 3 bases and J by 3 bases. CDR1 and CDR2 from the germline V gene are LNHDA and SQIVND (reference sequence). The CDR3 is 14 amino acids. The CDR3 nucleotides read TGTGCCAGTAGTATCGCGGGAGTTACAGATACGCAGTATTTT. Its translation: CASSIAGVTDTQYF.

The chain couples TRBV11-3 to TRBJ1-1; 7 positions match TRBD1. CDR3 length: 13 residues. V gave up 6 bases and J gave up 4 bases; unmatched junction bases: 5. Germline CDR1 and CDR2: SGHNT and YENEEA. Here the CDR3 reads CASSLQGTTEAFF. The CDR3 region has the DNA TGTGCCAGCAGTCTACAGGGGACCACTGAAGCTTTCTTT.

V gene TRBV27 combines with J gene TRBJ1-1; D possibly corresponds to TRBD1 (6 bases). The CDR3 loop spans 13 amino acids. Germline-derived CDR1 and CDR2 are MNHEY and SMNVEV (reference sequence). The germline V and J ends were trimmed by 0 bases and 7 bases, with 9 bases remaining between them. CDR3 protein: CASSLSQGLEAFF. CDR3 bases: TGTGCCAGCAGTTTATCACAGGGCCTTGAAGCTTTCTTT.

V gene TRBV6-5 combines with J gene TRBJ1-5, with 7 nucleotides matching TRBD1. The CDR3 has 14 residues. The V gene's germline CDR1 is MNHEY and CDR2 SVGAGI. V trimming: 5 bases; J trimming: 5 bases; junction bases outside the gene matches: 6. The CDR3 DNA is TGTGCCAGCAGTCCCCGACAGGGAGATCAGCCCCAGCATTTT. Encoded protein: CASSPRQGDQPQHF.

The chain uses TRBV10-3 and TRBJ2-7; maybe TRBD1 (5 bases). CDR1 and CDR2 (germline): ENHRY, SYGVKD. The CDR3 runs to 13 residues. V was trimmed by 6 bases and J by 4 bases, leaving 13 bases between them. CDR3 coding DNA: TGTGCCATCAGCCCGGACAAGGGTTACGAGCAGTACTTC. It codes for CAISPDKGYEQYF.

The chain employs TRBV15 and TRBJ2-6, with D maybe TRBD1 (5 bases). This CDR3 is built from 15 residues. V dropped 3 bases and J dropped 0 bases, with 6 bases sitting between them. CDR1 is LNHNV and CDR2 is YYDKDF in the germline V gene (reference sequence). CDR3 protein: CATSRDNSGANVLTF. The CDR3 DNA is TGTGCCACCAGCAGGGACAACTCTGGGGCCAACGTCCTGACTTTC.

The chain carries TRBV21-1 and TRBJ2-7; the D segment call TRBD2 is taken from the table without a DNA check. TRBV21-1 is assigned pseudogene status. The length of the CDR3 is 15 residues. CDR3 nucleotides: TGTGCCAGCAGCATCCCCGGGAGGGTAATTGGCGAGCAGTACTTC. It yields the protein CASSIPGRVIGEQYF.

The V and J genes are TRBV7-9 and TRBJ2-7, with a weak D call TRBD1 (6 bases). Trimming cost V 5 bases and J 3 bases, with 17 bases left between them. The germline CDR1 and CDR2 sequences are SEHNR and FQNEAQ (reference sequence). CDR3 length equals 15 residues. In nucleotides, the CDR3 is TGTGCCAGCAGCCTCCAGAGGCAGGGGTTCTACGAGCAGTACTTC. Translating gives CASSLQRQGFYEQYF.

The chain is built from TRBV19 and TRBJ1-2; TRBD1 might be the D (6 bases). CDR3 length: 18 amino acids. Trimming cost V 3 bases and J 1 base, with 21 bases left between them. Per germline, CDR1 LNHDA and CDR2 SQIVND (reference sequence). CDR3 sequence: CASSIWAGEQKSNYGYTF. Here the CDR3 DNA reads TGTGCCAGTAGTATCTGGGCAGGGGAACAAAAAAGTAACTATGGCTACACCTTC.

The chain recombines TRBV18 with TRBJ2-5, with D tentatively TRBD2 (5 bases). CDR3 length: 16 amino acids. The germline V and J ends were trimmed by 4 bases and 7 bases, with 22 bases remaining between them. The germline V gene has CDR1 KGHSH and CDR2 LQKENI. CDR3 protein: CASSLTPGSSRGTQYF. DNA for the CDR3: TGTGCCAGCTCACTCACTCCCGGGTCTTCCCGGGGGACCCAGTACTTC.

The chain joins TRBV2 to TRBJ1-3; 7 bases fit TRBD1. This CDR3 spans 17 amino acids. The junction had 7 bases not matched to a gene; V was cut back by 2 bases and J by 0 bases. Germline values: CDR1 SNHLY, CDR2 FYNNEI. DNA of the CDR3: TGTGCCAGCAGTGAATTTGGACAGGAATACTCTGGAAACACCATATATTTT. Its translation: CASSEFGQEYSGNTIYF.

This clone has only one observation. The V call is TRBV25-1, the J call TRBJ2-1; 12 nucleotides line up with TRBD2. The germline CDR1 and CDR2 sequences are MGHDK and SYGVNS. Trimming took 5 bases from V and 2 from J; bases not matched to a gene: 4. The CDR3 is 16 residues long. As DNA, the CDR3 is TGTGCCAGCAGTTTGCCTAGCGGGGGGGCCTACAATGAGCAGTTCTTC. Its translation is CASSLPSGGAYNEQFF.

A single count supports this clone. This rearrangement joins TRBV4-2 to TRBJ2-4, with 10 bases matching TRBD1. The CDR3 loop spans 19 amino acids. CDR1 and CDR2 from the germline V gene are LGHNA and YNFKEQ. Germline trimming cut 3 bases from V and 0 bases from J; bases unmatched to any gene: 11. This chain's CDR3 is CASSQTRDRGPLAKNIQYF. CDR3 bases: TGTGCCAGCAGCCAGACACGGGACAGGGGACCTCTAGCCAAAAACATTCAGTACTTC.

The CDR3 protein is CASSQDRSTHSYEQYF. CDR3 coding DNA: TGTGCCAGCAGCCAAGATAGGTCGACTCACTCCTACGAGCAGTACTTC. The chain recombines TRBV14 with TRBJ2-7; D unclear. The ends were cut back, 0 bases at V and 0 bases at J, with 12 bases in the middle. The germline gives CDR1 SGHDN, CDR2 FVKESK. The CDR3 is 16 amino acids.

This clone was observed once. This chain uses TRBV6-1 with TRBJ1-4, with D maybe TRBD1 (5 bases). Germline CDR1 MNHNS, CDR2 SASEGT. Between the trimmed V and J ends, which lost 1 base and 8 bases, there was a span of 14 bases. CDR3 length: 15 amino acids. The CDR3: CASSEGNGQWEKLFF. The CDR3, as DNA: TGTGCCAGCAGTGAAGGCAACGGACAATGGGAAAAACTGTTTTTT.

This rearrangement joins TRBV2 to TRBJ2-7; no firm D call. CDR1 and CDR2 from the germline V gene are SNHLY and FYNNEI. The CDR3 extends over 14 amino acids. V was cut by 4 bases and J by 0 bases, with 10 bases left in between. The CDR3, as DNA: TGTGCCAGCAGTGGTCCCTCGAGCTCCTACGAGCAGTACTTC. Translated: CASSGPSSSYEQYF.

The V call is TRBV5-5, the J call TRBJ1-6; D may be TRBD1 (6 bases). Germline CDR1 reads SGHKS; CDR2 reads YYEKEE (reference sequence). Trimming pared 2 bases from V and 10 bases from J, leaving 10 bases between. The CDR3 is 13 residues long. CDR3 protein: CASSFAGDSPLHF. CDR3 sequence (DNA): TGTGCCAGCAGCTTCGCAGGGGACTCACCCCTCCACTTT.

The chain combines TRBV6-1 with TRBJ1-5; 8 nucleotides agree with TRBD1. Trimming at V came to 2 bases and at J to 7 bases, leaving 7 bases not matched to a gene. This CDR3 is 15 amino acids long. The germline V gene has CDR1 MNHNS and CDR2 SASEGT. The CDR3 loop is CASSEPGGRWQPQHF. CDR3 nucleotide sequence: TGTGCCAGCAGTGAACCAGGGGGCCGGTGGCAGCCCCAGCATTTT.

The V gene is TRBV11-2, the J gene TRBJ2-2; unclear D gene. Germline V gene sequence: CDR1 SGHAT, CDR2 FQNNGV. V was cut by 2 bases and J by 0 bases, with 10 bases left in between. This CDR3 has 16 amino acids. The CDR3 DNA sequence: TGTGCCAGCAGCTTAATTGTCTCCGCGAACACCGGGGAGCTGTTTTTT. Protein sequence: CASSLIVSANTGELFF.

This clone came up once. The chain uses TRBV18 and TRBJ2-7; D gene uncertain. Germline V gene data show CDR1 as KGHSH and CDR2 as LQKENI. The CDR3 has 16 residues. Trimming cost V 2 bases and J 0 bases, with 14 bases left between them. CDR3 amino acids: CASSPEARPSSYEQYF. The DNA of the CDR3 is TGTGCCAGCTCACCAGAGGCCAGACCAAGCTCCTACGAGCAGTACTTC.

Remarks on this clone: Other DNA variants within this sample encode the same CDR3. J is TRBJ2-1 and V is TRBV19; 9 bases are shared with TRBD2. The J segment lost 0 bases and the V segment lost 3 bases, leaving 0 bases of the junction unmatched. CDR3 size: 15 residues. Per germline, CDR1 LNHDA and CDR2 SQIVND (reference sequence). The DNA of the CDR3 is TGTGCCAGTAGTATGACTAGCGGCTCCTACAATGAGCAGTTCTTC. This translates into CASSMTSGSYNEQFF.

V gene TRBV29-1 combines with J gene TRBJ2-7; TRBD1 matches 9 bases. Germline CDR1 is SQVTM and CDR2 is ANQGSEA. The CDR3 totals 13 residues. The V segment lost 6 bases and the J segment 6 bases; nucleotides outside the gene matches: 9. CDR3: CSVRQGDAGEQYF. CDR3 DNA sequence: TGCAGCGTCAGACAGGGGGACGCCGGCGAGCAGTACTTC.

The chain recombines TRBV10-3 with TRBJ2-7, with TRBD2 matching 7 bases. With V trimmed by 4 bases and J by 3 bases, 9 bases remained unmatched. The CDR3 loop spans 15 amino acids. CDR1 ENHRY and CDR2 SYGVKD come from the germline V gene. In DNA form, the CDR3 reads TGTGCCATCAGTGTTCGGGCTAGCGGAGTCTACGAGCAGTACTTC. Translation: CAISVRASGVYEQYF.

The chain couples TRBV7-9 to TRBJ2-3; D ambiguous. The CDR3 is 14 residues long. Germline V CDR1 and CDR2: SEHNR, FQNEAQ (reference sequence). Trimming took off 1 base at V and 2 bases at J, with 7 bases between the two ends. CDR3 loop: CASSLDRITDTQYF. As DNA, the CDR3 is TGTGCCAGCAGCTTAGACAGAATCACAGATACGCAGTATTTT. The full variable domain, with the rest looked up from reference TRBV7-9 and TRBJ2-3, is DTGVSQNPRHKITKRGQNVTFRCDPISEHNRLYWYRQTLGQGPEFLTYFQNEAQLEKSRLLSDRFSAERPKGSFSTLEIQRTEQGDSAMYLCASSLDRITDTQYFGPGTRLTVL.

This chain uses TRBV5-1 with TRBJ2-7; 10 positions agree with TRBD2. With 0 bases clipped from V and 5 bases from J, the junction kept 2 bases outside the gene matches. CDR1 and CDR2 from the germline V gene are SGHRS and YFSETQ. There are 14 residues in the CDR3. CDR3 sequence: CASSLGLAGDEQYF. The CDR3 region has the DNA TGCGCCAGCAGCTTGGGGCTAGCGGGAGACGAGCAGTACTTC.

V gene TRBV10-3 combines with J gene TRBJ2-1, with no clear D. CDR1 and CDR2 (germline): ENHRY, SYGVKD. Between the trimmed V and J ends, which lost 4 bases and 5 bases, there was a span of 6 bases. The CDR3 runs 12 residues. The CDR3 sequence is CAISVQNNEQFF. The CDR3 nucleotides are TGTGCCATCAGTGTTCAGAACAATGAGCAGTTCTTC.

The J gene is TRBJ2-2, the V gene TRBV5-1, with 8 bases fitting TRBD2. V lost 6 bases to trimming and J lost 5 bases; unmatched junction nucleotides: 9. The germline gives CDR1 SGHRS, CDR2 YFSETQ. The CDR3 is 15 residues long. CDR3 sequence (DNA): TGCGCCAGCACCCCTAGAGCGGGAGTTACCGGGGAGCTGTTTTTT. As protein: CASTPRAGVTGELFF.

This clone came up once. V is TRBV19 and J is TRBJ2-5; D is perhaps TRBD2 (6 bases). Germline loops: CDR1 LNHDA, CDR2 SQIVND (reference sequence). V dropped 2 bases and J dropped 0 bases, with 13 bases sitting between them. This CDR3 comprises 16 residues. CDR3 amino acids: CASSIRGSGYQETQYF. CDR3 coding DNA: TGTGCCAGTAGTATACGGGGCAGCGGGTACCAAGAGACCCAGTACTTC.